What follows are 15 T cell receptor beta chains derived from one specimen sequenced in a study of cytomegalovirus exposure and HLA in healthy donors. PCR used 60 Vbeta primers and 13 Jbeta primers. Data came from immunoSEQ multiplex PCR; TCRdb stores just in-frame clones and leaves some out. This repertoire includes around 70,000 clones. The specimen was PBMCs. Every receptor here comes from a woman in her twenties or thirties in good health and CMV-seronegative.

This chain joins TRBV7-9 and TRBJ1-5; 12 bases are shared with TRBD1. The length of the CDR3 is 15 residues. With V trimmed by 4 bases and J by 7 bases, 5 bases remained unmatched. CDR1 and CDR2 (germline): SEHNR, FQNEAQ (reference sequence). CDR3 loop: CASSSGTGGGQPQHF. The CDR3 nucleotides read TGTGCCAGCAGCTCCGGGACAGGGGGCGGACAGCCCCAGCATTTT.

This chain joins TRBV30 and TRBJ2-1, with 12 nucleotides matching TRBD2. The germline V gene encodes CDR1 GTSNPN and CDR2 SVGIG (reference sequence). The V segment lost 4 bases and the J segment 10 bases; nucleotides outside the gene matches: 8. The CDR3 is 14 amino acids. CDR3 sequence reads: CAWTLAGGPREQFF. The CDR3 DNA is TGTGCCTGGACACTAGCGGGGGGCCCCAGGGAGCAGTTCTTC. The full variable domain, with the rest looked up from reference TRBV30 and TRBJ2-1, is SQTIHQWPATLVQPVGSPLSLECTVEGTSNPNLYWYRQAAGRGLQLLFYSVGIGQISSEVPQNLSASRPQDRQFILSSKKLLLSDSGFYLCAWTLAGGPREQFFGPGTRLTVL.

The genes are TRBV6-5 and TRBJ2-2; 7 positions match TRBD2. CDR3 length: 15 residues. The J segment lost 1 base and the V segment lost 7 bases, leaving 6 bases of the junction unmatched. From germline, CDR1 is MNHEY and CDR2 SVGAGI. CDR3 DNA sequence: TGTGCCAGCAATCGAGCGGGGATGAACACCGGGGAGCTGTTTTTT. Protein: CASNRAGMNTGELFF.

The chain employs TRBV7-9 and TRBJ1-4; TRBD1 matches 8 bases. The CDR3 loop spans 14 amino acids. Germline CDR1 and CDR2: SEHNR and FQNEAQ (reference sequence). With 5 bases clipped from V and 8 bases from J, the junction kept 7 bases outside the gene matches. CDR3 amino acids: CASSQDRGSEKLFF. CDR3 sequence (DNA): TGTGCCAGCAGCCAAGACAGGGGAAGCGAAAAACTGTTTTTT.

This chain joins TRBV5-6 and TRBJ2-7, with D perhaps matching TRBD1 (6 bases). CDR1 is SGHDT, CDR2 YYEEEE, per germline. This CDR3 region has 12 residues. V lost 2 bases and J lost 5, with 8 bases in between. The CDR3 nucleotides are TGTGCCAGCAGCTTCGGGACAAACGAGCAGTACTTC. This translates into CASSFGTNEQYF.

The chain employs TRBV19 and TRBJ2-7; 9 bases line up with TRBD1. CDR3 length equals 13 residues. J gave up 4 bases and V 5 bases, and 3 bases lay outside the gene matches. Germline CDR1 is LNHDA and CDR2 is SQIVND (reference sequence). CDR3 in amino acids: CASSFGQGYEQYF. CDR3 DNA: TGTGCCAGTAGTTTCGGACAGGGGTACGAGCAGTACTTC.

This chain uses TRBV6-1 with TRBJ2-3; 12 bases map to TRBD1. V shed 3 bases and J 5 bases; nucleotides not matched to a gene: 9. The CDR3 covers 17 residues. Per the germline V gene, CDR1 is MNHNS and CDR2 is SASEGT. In nucleotides, the CDR3 is TGTGCCAGCAGTGACACACCCGGGACAGGGGGCAGAGATACGCAGTATTTT. Translating gives CASSDTPGTGGRDTQYF.

The chain is built from TRBV27 and TRBJ1-5, with 8 bases fitting TRBD1. The CDR3 totals 15 residues. Trimming removed 6 bases from V and 3 bases from J; junction bases left unmatched: 7. CDR1 is MNHEY and CDR2 is SMNVEV in the germline V gene (reference sequence). The CDR3 loop is CASSRTGGNNQPQHF. CDR3 in DNA: TGTGCCAGCAGCCGAACAGGGGGGAACAATCAGCCCCAGCATTTT.

The chain joins TRBV29-1 to TRBJ2-3; 9 positions agree with TRBD1. The germline gives CDR1 SQVTM, CDR2 ANQGSEA. With 8 bases clipped from V and 3 bases from J, the junction kept 3 bases outside the gene matches. The CDR3 spans 12 residues. The CDR3 loop is CSFGQGTDTQYF. The CDR3 bases are TGCAGCTTTGGACAGGGGACAGATACGCAGTATTTT.

The genes are TRBV4-2 and TRBJ2-4; 11 nucleotides match TRBD1. The CDR3 runs 18 residues. Germline CDR1 LGHNA, CDR2 YNFKEQ. V lost 5 bases to trimming and J lost 8 bases; unmatched junction nucleotides: 17. The CDR3 region has the DNA TGTGCCAGCAGCTCAAGATGGGGGACAGGGGGAACTAATGACATTCAGTACTTC. Translating gives CASSSRWGTGGTNDIQYF.

This chain connects TRBV7-8 to TRBJ1-5; D gene uncertain. The germline CDR1 and CDR2 sequences are SGHVS and FQNEAQ. The CDR3 runs 12 residues. V was cut by 5 bases and J by 3 bases, with 5 bases left in between. CDR3 residues: CASSPTNQPQHF. CDR3 DNA: TGTGCCAGCAGCCCTACCAATCAGCCCCAGCATTTT.

Comment on this clone: The junction does not match germline at one end; this may be a read error. The V call is TRBV18, the J call TRBJ1-4, with D hard to call. The germline CDR1 and CDR2 sequences are KGHSH and LQKENI. This CDR3 is 16 amino acids long. The CDR3 loop reads CASAPPFQVGNEKLFF. The CDR3 DNA follows: TGTGCCAGCGCACCACCGTTTCAGGTGGGCAATGAAAAACTGTTTTTT. Looking up the rest from reference TRBV18 and TRBJ1-4 gives the full variable domain: NAGVMQNPRHLVRRRGQEARLRCSPMKGHSHVYWYRQLPEEGLKFMVYLQKENIIDESGMPKERFSAEFPKEGPSILRIQQVVRGDSAAYFCASAPPFQVGNEKLFFGSGTQLSVL.

The V gene is TRBV30, the J gene TRBJ2-3; 9 bases agree with TRBD2. Germline loops: CDR1 GTSNPN, CDR2 SVGIG (reference sequence). CDR3 length equals 16 residues. V dropped 4 bases and J dropped 0; count of bases not matched to a gene: 8. DNA for the CDR3: TGTGCCTGGACCTCTGGACTAGCGCCTAGCACAGATACGCAGTATTTT. Encoded protein: CAWTSGLAPSTDTQYF.

The chain carries TRBV14 and TRBJ2-2, with D perhaps matching TRBD2 (5 bases). V was pared by 3 bases and J by 3 bases, with 8 bases between. Germline V gene lookup returns CDR1 SGHDN and CDR2 FVKESK. The CDR3 is 14 amino acids. The CDR3 DNA is TGTGCCAGCAGCCAGGCAGCGGACACCGGGGAGCTGTTTTTT. Protein product: CASSQAADTGELFF.

The chain carries TRBV18 and TRBJ2-7, with 8 nucleotides matching TRBD1. V lost 4 bases to trimming and J lost 0 bases; unmatched junction nucleotides: 14. The CDR3 consists of 18 residues. Per the germline V gene, CDR1 is KGHSH and CDR2 is LQKENI. The CDR3 sequence: CASSLTLTGTGNSYEQYF. In nucleotides, the CDR3 is TGTGCCAGCTCACTAACACTTACCGGGACAGGAAACTCCTACGAGCAGTACTTC. Complete variable domain (other parts from reference TRBV18 and TRBJ2-7): NAGVMQNPRHLVRRRGQEARLRCSPMKGHSHVYWYRQLPEEGLKFMVYLQKENIIDESGMPKERFSAEFPKEGPSILRIQQVVRGDSAAYFCASSLTLTGTGNSYEQYFGPGTRLTVT.